The 26 T cell receptor beta chains listed next were all sequenced from one sample in a study of radiotherapy plus CTLA-4 blockade in lung cancer. This table comes from immunoSEQ multiplex PCR, and its TCRdb copy is limited to in-frame clones, with some not included. The sample has some 66,000 clones; around 81% are singletons. Material: peripheral blood, obtained from a patient treated with radiotherapy plus ipilimumab. The receptor source for this set is a human donor with non-small cell lung cancer who had a partial response to radiotherapy plus ipilimumab.

The rearrangement links TRBV20-1 to TRBJ1-1; D gene unclear. V lost 2 bases, J lost 8 bases, and 9 bases lay in between. The CDR3 totals 11 residues. The germline CDR1 and CDR2 sequences are DFQATT and SNEGSKA (reference sequence). CDR3 sequence reads: CSARFIPEAFF. The CDR3 coding sequence is TGCAGTGCTAGATTCATTCCCGAAGCTTTCTTT.

In its sample, this clone was seen a few times. This sequence joins TRBV27 and TRBJ2-7, with 7 nucleotides matching TRBD1. The CDR3 has 15 amino acids. The trim removed 3 bases at V and 3 bases at J, leaving 8 bases unmatched. Germline V gives CDR1 MNHEY, CDR2 SMNVEV (reference sequence). The CDR3 bases are TGTGCCAGCAGTTTCGTCGGGACAGAGGGCTACGAGCAGTACTTC. Amino acids: CASSFVGTEGYEQYF.

This chain connects TRBV7-2 to TRBJ2-1, with a tentative D call TRBD2 (6 bases). Trimming removed 10 bases at V and 5 bases at J, with 18 bases between. There are 14 residues in the CDR3. Germline assignment: CDR1 SGHTA and CDR2 FQGNSA. The CDR3 DNA follows: TGTGCCACAAACGGGGGTGTCTTCAACAATGAGCAGTTCTTC. As protein: CATNGGVFNNEQFF.

The CDR3, as DNA: TGTGCCATCAGTGAGGATGTGCGGGGAGCTTTCTTT. As protein: CAISEDVRGAFF. This sequence joins TRBV10-3 and TRBJ1-1; no clear D gene. From germline, CDR1 is ENHRY and CDR2 SYGVKD. This CDR3 spans 12 amino acids. V lost 2 bases and J 10 bases, leaving 11 bases between the germline ends.

The chain links TRBV6-1 to TRBJ2-7, with 16 nucleotides matching TRBD2. CDR3 length: 18 residues. Losses at the gene ends were 4 bases for V and 1 base for J; bases not matched to a gene: 7. CDR1 and CDR2 from the germline V gene are MNHNS and SASEGT. The CDR3: CASSVSGTSGRASYEQYF. As DNA, the CDR3 is TGTGCCAGCAGTGTGTCCGGGACTAGCGGGAGGGCGTCCTACGAGCAGTACTTC.

The V call is TRBV9, the J call TRBJ2-1; TRBD2 aligns across 12 bases. The germline V gene has CDR1 SGDLS and CDR2 YYNGEE. This CDR3 has 20 amino acids. V was pared by 4 bases and J by 0 bases, with 14 bases of the junction left unmatched. The CDR3: CASSPTLGLAGGSSYNEQFF. CDR3 sequence (DNA): TGTGCCAGCAGCCCTACTCTCGGGCTAGCGGGAGGGAGCTCCTACAATGAGCAGTTCTTC.

This chain uses TRBV7-2 with TRBJ2-3; 8 bases are a match to TRBD2. Trimming cost V 6 bases and J 0 bases; bases outside gene matches: 11. The length of the CDR3 is 17 residues. Germline loops: CDR1 SGHTA, CDR2 FQGNSA. The CDR3 sequence is CASSYRPSGSSTDTQYF. The DNA for the CDR3 is TGTGCCAGCAGTTACAGGCCCAGCGGGAGTAGCACAGATACGCAGTATTTT.

This sequence joins TRBV6-5 and TRBJ1-1; possibly TRBD1 for D (5 bases). Trimming took 8 bases from V and 0 from J, leaving 13 bases between them. The CDR3 has 14 amino acids. The germline CDR1 and CDR2 sequences are MNHEY and SVGAGI. The CDR3 reads CASATRGLNTEAFF. CDR3 sequence (DNA): TGTGCCAGCGCAACTCGGGGGTTGAACACTGAAGCTTTCTTT.

This chain connects TRBV6-5 to TRBJ2-7; 7 nucleotides match TRBD1. The CDR3 totals 15 residues. Trimming cost V 5 bases and J 1 base; bases outside gene matches: 8. Germline values: CDR1 MNHEY, CDR2 SVGAGI. The CDR3 region has the DNA TGTGCCAGCAGTCCGGTAGGGGGCTCATCCTACGAGCAGTACTTC. This codes for CASSPVGGSSYEQYF.

This sequence joins TRBV28 and TRBJ2-2; 8 nucleotides match TRBD2. Trimming at V came to 5 bases and at J to 1 base, leaving 9 bases not matched to a gene. CDR1 is MDHEN, CDR2 SYDVKM, per germline. The CDR3 contains 17 residues. The chain's CDR3 is CASSDLSGSGNTGELFF. CDR3 nucleotide sequence: TGTGCCAGCAGTGACTTAAGCGGGAGCGGGAACACCGGGGAGCTGTTTTTT.

The chain employs TRBV7-8 and TRBJ2-3, with 9 positions matching TRBD2. Germline-derived CDR1 and CDR2 are SGHVS and FQNEAQ. V lost 1 base, J lost 7 bases, and 6 bases stayed unmatched. The CDR3 loop spans 15 amino acids. DNA of the CDR3: TGTGCCAGCAGCTTAGGCGCGGGAGGGCCAAATACGCAGTATTTT. The encoded protein is CASSLGAGGPNTQYF.

The chain links TRBV27 to TRBJ2-5; 7 nucleotides agree with TRBD1. Germline loops: CDR1 MNHEY, CDR2 SMNVEV (reference sequence). The V and J ends lost 6 bases and 7 bases, in that order; junction bases with no gene match: 8. The CDR3 sequence is 13 residues long. CDR3 region: CASSGDSGATQYF. The CDR3 DNA is TGTGCCAGCAGCGGGGACAGTGGGGCGACCCAGTACTTC.

The chain combines TRBV19 with TRBJ2-1; perhaps TRBD2 as D (5 bases). Trimming took 3 bases from V and 9 from J, leaving 21 bases between them. Germline CDR1 and CDR2: LNHDA and SQIVND (reference sequence). There are 16 residues in the CDR3. The CDR3 loop reads CASSMELASGRGEQFF. The CDR3 DNA reads TGTGCCAGTAGTATGGAGTTGGCGAGCGGTCGGGGTGAGCAGTTCTTC.

The V and J genes are TRBV30 and TRBJ2-1; 8 nucleotides agree with TRBD2. Per germline, CDR1 GTSNPN and CDR2 SVGIG (reference sequence). Trimming at V came to 2 bases and at J to 8 bases, leaving 11 bases not matched to a gene. The CDR3 runs to 15 residues. The CDR3 DNA reads as TGTGCCTGGAGTAAAAGCGGGAGTTACCGCGATGAGCAGTTCTTC. Protein product: CAWSKSGSYRDEQFF.

In nucleotides, the CDR3 is TGCGCCAGCAGCTCGAAGACAGGGGTCGAGCAGTACTTC. It specifies CASSSKTGVEQYF. The genes are TRBV5-1 and TRBJ2-7, with 8 bases that match TRBD1. Germline assignment: CDR1 SGHRS and CDR2 YFSETQ. J gave up 6 bases and V 3 bases, and 5 bases lay outside the gene matches. The CDR3 covers 13 residues. Full variable domain (outside the CDR3, taken from reference TRBV5-1 and TRBJ2-7): KAGVTQTPRYLIKTRGQQVTLSCSPISGHRSVSWYQQTPGQGLQFLFEYFSETQRNKGNFPGRFSGRQFSNSRSEMNVSTLELGDSALYLCASSSKTGVEQYFGPGTRLTVT.

CDR3 sequence (DNA): TGTGCCAGCAGGAATAGGGGGTTCTCCTACGAGCAGTACTTC. It yields the protein CASRNRGFSYEQYF. This chain joins TRBV28 and TRBJ2-7; D possibly corresponds to TRBD1 (6 bases). The V and J ends lost 6 bases and 0 bases respectively, with 12 bases between them. This CDR3 has 14 residues. The germline CDR1 and CDR2 sequences are MDHEN and SYDVKM.

V is TRBV5-6 and J is TRBJ2-2; TRBD1 matches 8 bases. The J segment lost 6 bases and the V segment lost 5 bases, leaving 6 bases of the junction unmatched. The CDR3 loop spans 14 amino acids. Germline V gives CDR1 SGHDT, CDR2 YYEEEE. Written as DNA, the CDR3 is TGTGCCAGCAGAACAACAGGGGGGTCCGGGGAGCTGTTTTTT. It encodes CASRTTGGSGELFF.

The rearrangement uses TRBV27 and TRBJ1-2, with D possibly matching TRBD1 (5 bases). The CDR3 contains 15 residues. Germline V gene data show CDR1 as MNHEY and CDR2 as SMNVEV (reference sequence). V shed 5 bases and J shed 4 bases, with 17 bases lying between them. For the CDR3, the DNA is TGTGCCAGCAGTCCTCCGGGCGGAGGGACCTATGGCTACACCTTC. Translating gives CASSPPGGGTYGYTF.

The rearrangement uses TRBV5-1 and TRBJ2-3; perhaps TRBD2 as D (5 bases). Germline CDR1 is SGHRS and CDR2 is YFSETQ. Trimming stripped 3 bases from V and 0 bases from J, with 8 bases between. The CDR3 has 14 amino acids. CDR3: CASSSSLSTDTQYF. CDR3 in DNA: TGCGCCAGCAGCTCTAGCCTCAGCACAGATACGCAGTATTTT.

The CDR3 DNA sequence: TGTGCCAGCAGTGAATCAGGGACAGTCACTCGGGGCTACACCTTC. Translation: CASSESGTVTRGYTF. The J gene is TRBJ1-2, the V gene TRBV25-1; 7 bases agree with TRBD1. CDR3 length equals 15 residues. Per germline, CDR1 MGHDK and CDR2 SYGVNS. V lost 1 base, J lost 8 bases, and 10 bases stayed unmatched.

This clone is a singleton in its sample. The V gene is TRBV11-3, the J gene TRBJ2-2, with D maybe TRBD2 (6 bases). This CDR3 is 16 amino acids long. Germline CDR1 and CDR2: SGHNT and YENEEA. Trimming shortened V by 5 bases and J by 4 bases, and 17 bases separated the two germline ends. CDR3: CASSQMGGAVTGELFF. The CDR3 region has the DNA TGTGCCAGCAGCCAAATGGGGGGAGCCGTCACCGGGGAGCTGTTTTTT.

V is TRBV18 and J is TRBJ2-5; maybe TRBD2 (5 bases). Germline CDR1 and CDR2: KGHSH and LQKENI. V was cut by 1 base and J by 2 bases, with 11 bases left in between. This CDR3 spans 15 amino acids. The CDR3: CASSPQHQRQETQYF. As DNA, the CDR3 is TGTGCCAGCTCACCACAGCATCAGCGGCAAGAGACCCAGTACTTC.

As DNA, the CDR3 is TGTGCCAGCAGTTCTACAGGGGGCCCGTCCTACGAGCAGTACTTC. As protein: CASSSTGGPSYEQYF. The chain carries TRBV28 and TRBJ2-7; 9 nucleotides line up with TRBD1. The V segment lost 4 bases and the J segment 1 base; nucleotides outside the gene matches: 5. Germline V gene sequence: CDR1 MDHEN, CDR2 SYDVKM. The CDR3 has 15 residues.

The chain uses TRBV28 and TRBJ1-1, with 9 bases fitting TRBD1. Germline values: CDR1 MDHEN, CDR2 SYDVKM. Trimming cost V 6 bases and J 3 bases; bases outside gene matches: 5. The CDR3 has 14 amino acids. CDR3 sequence reads: CASSLQGADTEAFF. DNA of the CDR3: TGTGCCAGCAGCTTACAGGGGGCGGACACTGAAGCTTTCTTT.

This chain joins TRBV5-4 and TRBJ2-2, with TRBD2 matching over 12 bases. V trimming: 4 bases; J trimming: 4 bases; junction bases outside the gene matches: 5. Germline-derived CDR1 and CDR2 are SGHNT and YYREEE (reference sequence). The CDR3 length is 16 residues. Here the CDR3 reads CASSATSGSVTGELFF. In DNA form, the CDR3 reads TGTGCCAGCAGCGCGACTAGCGGGAGCGTCACCGGGGAGCTGTTTTTT.

This chain links TRBV5-1 with TRBJ2-3; TRBD1 agrees at 9 bases. This CDR3 region has 15 residues. The germline gives CDR1 SGHRS, CDR2 YFSETQ. The V gene end was trimmed by 3 bases and the J gene end by 3 bases; junction bases not matched to a gene: 5. The chain's CDR3 is CASSSLGQGTDTQYF. CDR3 DNA sequence: TGCGCCAGCAGCTCGCTCGGACAGGGGACAGATACGCAGTATTTT.